One sample yielded the 18 T cell receptor beta chains listed below, sequenced in a study of blood T cell repertoires in COVID-19. Sequencing was performed with immunoSEQ multiplex PCR; in TCRdb, only in-frame clones are kept and a portion is missing. The data show 310,000 or so clones, almost 90% seen once. Source material: PBMCs or T cells enriched from blood (not recorded which). The receptors stem from a woman under 30 with acute COVID-19.

J is TRBJ2-7 and V is TRBV4-1; 10 bases agree with TRBD2. There are 15 residues in the CDR3. The V gene's germline CDR1 is MGHRA and CDR2 YSYEKL. The V and J ends lost 4 bases and 5 bases, in that order; junction bases with no gene match: 8. The chain's CDR3 is CASSPGTSVSDEQYF. The CDR3 coding sequence is TGCGCCAGCAGCCCCGGGACTAGCGTTTCTGACGAGCAGTACTTC.

CDR3 bases: TGCAGCGTTGATGGTGACAGGGGTATCGGGGGGCAGTTCTTC. Translated, it gives CSVDGDRGIGGQFF. The genes are TRBV29-1 and TRBJ2-1; 8 bases are a match to TRBD1. Germline CDR1 reads SQVTM; CDR2 reads ANQGSEA. Losses at the gene ends were 3 bases for V and 12 bases for J; bases not matched to a gene: 13. This CDR3 has 14 residues.

This sequence joins TRBV11-2 and TRBJ1-6; 9 positions agree with TRBD1. After removal of 3 bases from V and 8 bases from J, the junction contained 2 bases not matched to a gene. This CDR3 is built from 14 residues. Looked up from germline, CDR1 is SGHAT and CDR2 is FQNNGV. In DNA, the CDR3 is TGTGCCAGCAGCTTTACAGGGGGCGATTCACCCCTCCACTTT. Translating it yields CASSFTGGDSPLHF.

CDR3 coding DNA: TGTGCCAGCAGTCGAGACATGGGTCAGCCCCAGCATTTT. Its protein is CASSRDMGQPQHF. The chain recombines TRBV6-4 with TRBJ1-5; D is unresolved. V was pared by 5 bases and J by 6 bases, with 11 bases between. The CDR3 consists of 13 residues. CDR1 and CDR2 (germline): MRHNA, SNTAGT.

V is TRBV5-1 and J is TRBJ2-1; the match to TRBD2 covers 7 bases. Germline lookup yields CDR1 SGHRS and CDR2 YFSETQ. This CDR3 region has 15 residues. With V trimmed by 0 bases and J by 4 bases, 4 bases remained unmatched. The chain's CDR3 is CASSLGGGSYNEQFF. The CDR3 nucleotides are TGCGCCAGCAGCTTGGGGGGCGGGAGTTACAATGAGCAGTTCTTC.

This chain uses TRBV5-1 with TRBJ2-1, with 7 bases identical to TRBD2. This CDR3 has 13 amino acids. Germline values: CDR1 SGHRS, CDR2 YFSETQ. With V trimmed by 5 bases and J by 8 bases, 7 bases remained unmatched. The CDR3 protein is CASSFLAGYEQFF. DNA of the CDR3: TGCGCCAGCAGTTTCTTAGCGGGCTATGAGCAGTTCTTC.

The CDR3 sequence: CASSLGGRTRDTQYF. CDR3 DNA sequence: TGTGCCAGCAGCTTAGGCGGTAGGACAAGAGATACGCAGTATTTT. The V call is TRBV7-9, the J call TRBJ2-3, with D maybe TRBD1 (5 bases). The germline V gene has CDR1 SEHNR and CDR2 FQNEAQ (reference sequence). V lost 1 base, J lost 5 bases, and 13 bases lay in between. This CDR3 has 15 amino acids.

The CDR3: CASSIGPGQGDSYEQYF. The CDR3 bases are TGTGCCAGTAGTATAGGACCGGGACAGGGGGACTCCTACGAGCAGTACTTC. This chain links TRBV19 with TRBJ2-7, with TRBD1 matching over 11 bases. CDR3 length: 17 amino acids. The germline CDR1 and CDR2 sequences are LNHDA and SQIVND (reference sequence). With V trimmed by 1 base and J by 0 bases, 5 bases remained unmatched.

This chain links TRBV30 with TRBJ2-1; D perhaps matches TRBD2 (6 bases). Germline values: CDR1 GTSNPN, CDR2 SVGIG (reference sequence). The CDR3 covers 14 residues. Trimming removed 4 bases from V and 9 bases from J, with 19 bases in between. The CDR3 DNA is TGTGCCTGGAAGTCGGACCCTACCGGGGGTGAGCAGTTCTTC. Translation: CAWKSDPTGGEQFF.

This chain joins TRBV28 and TRBJ1-2; 8 nucleotides match TRBD1. This CDR3 comprises 15 residues. Trimming at V came to 5 bases and at J to 0 bases, leaving 5 bases not matched to a gene. Germline V gene lookup returns CDR1 MDHEN and CDR2 SYDVKM. Here the CDR3 reads CASSPTGEANYGYTF. CDR3 DNA sequence: TGTGCCAGCAGTCCGACAGGGGAGGCTAACTATGGCTACACCTTC.

The chain recombines TRBV7-2 with TRBJ1-2, with 7 bases aligning to TRBD1. Looked up from germline, CDR1 is SGHTA and CDR2 is FQGNSA. Unmatched junction bases numbered 9, after V lost 5 bases and J lost 6 bases. This CDR3 is 14 amino acids long. CDR3 bases: TGTGCCAGCAGCCAATTCGACAGGGTTAATGGCTACACCTTC. It codes for CASSQFDRVNGYTF.

V gene TRBV6-5 combines with J gene TRBJ1-1, with D possibly being TRBD1 (5 bases). Germline V gene sequence: CDR1 MNHEY, CDR2 SVGAGI. The V gene lost 7 bases and the J gene lost 4 bases, with 16 bases spanning the gap. The CDR3 has 14 amino acids. For the CDR3, the DNA is TGTGCCAGCATCCCCGGGTCCCAGGGCACTGAAGCTTTCTTT. The encoded protein is CASIPGSQGTEAFF.

V and J are TRBV10-3 and TRBJ2-1, with 7 bases matching TRBD1. The V segment lost 5 bases and the J segment 8 bases; nucleotides outside the gene matches: 6. The CDR3 sequence is 13 residues long. CDR1 is ENHRY and CDR2 is SYGVKD in the germline V gene. The CDR3 DNA follows: TGTGCCATCAGTAGACAGGGATTGTATGAGCAGTTCTTC. Protein product: CAISRQGLYEQFF.

V usage is TRBV6-1 and J usage is TRBJ1-1; 8 bases map to TRBD1. This CDR3 region has 16 residues. CDR1 and CDR2 from the germline V gene are MNHNS and SASEGT. Trimming removed 4 bases from V and 1 base from J; junction bases left unmatched: 8. The CDR3 nucleotides read TGTGCCAGCAGTGTGGGACAGGTGGGATCGAACACTGAAGCTTTCTTT. This encodes CASSVGQVGSNTEAFF.

The chain joins TRBV30 to TRBJ2-1, with D maybe TRBD2 (6 bases). The germline CDR1 and CDR2 sequences are GTSNPN and SVGIG (reference sequence). V shed 3 bases and J shed 9 bases, with 18 bases lying between them. The CDR3 is 14 amino acids. The DNA of the CDR3 is TGTGCCTGGAGGGGCGCGGGGATAGACGGTGAGCAGTTCTTC. As protein: CAWRGAGIDGEQFF.

The V call is TRBV6-5, the J call TRBJ2-3; TRBD2 aligns across 8 bases. The CDR3 has 14 residues. J lost 5 bases, V lost 10 bases, and 11 bases had no gene match. The germline V gene encodes CDR1 MNHEY and CDR2 SVGAGI. CDR3 residues: CATLSGSMGDTQYF. As DNA, the CDR3 is TGTGCCACCCTCAGCGGGAGTATGGGAGATACGCAGTATTTT.

This chain links TRBV27 with TRBJ2-1; the match to TRBD1 covers 7 bases. Germline V CDR1 and CDR2: MNHEY, SMNVEV (reference sequence). J lost 9 bases, V lost 4 bases, and 9 bases had no gene match. The CDR3 has 14 residues. The CDR3, as DNA: TGTGCCAGCAGTTGGGGGACAGAGGGCGGTGAGCAGTTCTTC. Translated: CASSWGTEGGEQFF.

V and J are TRBV7-9 and TRBJ2-3; D remains unclear. Germline V gene sequence: CDR1 SEHNR, CDR2 FQNEAQ (reference sequence). The CDR3 length is 15 residues. The V end lost 2 bases, the J end lost 2 bases, and 11 bases lay between the germline ends. CDR3 amino acids: CASSLRDINTDTQYF. In DNA form, the CDR3 reads TGTGCCAGCAGCTTAAGAGACATTAACACAGATACGCAGTATTTT.